This T cell receptor beta chain was identified in a study of blood T cell repertoires in COVID-19. The wider study: COVID-19 samples collected from the United States, Italy and Spain covered acute and convalescent phases.

Per the study methods: By means of reference gene primer amplification, nucleated cell counts were estimated. This table comes from immunoSEQ multiplex PCR, and its TCRdb copy is limited to in-frame clones, with some not included. The DNA was the basis for D and trimming; V, J and clone size are from that table. Of approximately 73,000 clones listed, roughly nine tenths are singletons. The CDR3 runs 15 residues. Germline V gene lookup returns CDR1 MGHDK and CDR2 SYGVNS. The V and J ends lost 6 bases and 4 bases respectively, with 16 bases between them. Sequencing used peripheral blood. This chain links TRBV25-1 with TRBJ1-3; D may be TRBD1 (5 bases). This clonotype originated in an elderly man with acute or convalescent COVID-19. The CDR3 nucleotides read TGTGCCAGCAGCGTTCAGGGAACTCGAGGAAACACCATATATTTT. This codes for CASSVQGTRGNTIYF.